Below, 17 T cell receptor beta chains from the same sample are listed, as sequenced in a study of neurological immune-mediated disorders (dated by TCRdb to between 2019 and 2020). Library construction relied on 5' RACE. Sequencing relied on an Illumina HiSeq 2500. TCRdb handled the public reads itself, with Q25 trimming in fastp and clone calling in MiXCR, and kept productive beta chains. Here each entry gathers all rows of one CDR3 protein and keeps the most common genes and DNA. Counted in this sample were tens of thousands of distinct CDR3 sequences; roughly 3.3% of them appeared once. Around 3.1% of the sample lies in the top ten. Sequenced material: PBMCs. These receptors were obtained from a woman aged 50 to 60 with multiple sclerosis.

This clonotype has ten or more counts. The chain recombines TRBV7-3 with TRBJ2-1; weak D call: TRBD1 (6 bases). Germline loops: CDR1 SGHTA, CDR2 FQGTGA. The CDR3 loop spans 14 amino acids. V was shortened by 6 bases and J by 7 bases, with 16 bases between the two germline ends. CDR3 nucleotide sequence: TGTGCCAGCAGTCCTTCCTCGAGGGGGAATGAGCAGTTCTTC. Protein: CASSPSSRGNEQFF.

This clonotype was recorded at least ten times. The chain couples TRBV7-3 to TRBJ2-1; a weak D match, TRBD2 (6 bases). The CDR3 extends over 14 amino acids. Trimming shortened V by 2 bases and J by 6 bases, and 11 bases separated the two germline ends. From germline, CDR1 is SGHTA and CDR2 FQGTGA. The chain's CDR3 is CASSLSSSGNEQFF. The CDR3 nucleotides are TGTGCCAGCAGCTTATCTAGTAGCGGCAATGAGCAGTTCTTC.

Worth noting for this clonotype: A much larger clone differs from this one at a single base, so this may be a read error. The J gene is TRBJ1-2, the V gene TRBV3-1; D is possibly TRBD1 (5 bases). The CDR3 has 15 residues. Germline assignment: CDR1 LGHDT and CDR2 YNNKEL (reference sequence). Trimming pared 4 bases from V and 4 bases from J, leaving 16 bases between. This CDR3 is CASSPVWGVVYGYTF. Here the CDR3 DNA reads TGTGCCAGCAGCCCAGTTTGGGGGGTGGTCTATGGCTACACCTTC.

This clonotype was recorded many times. The genes are TRBV6-1 and TRBJ1-4; D gene ambiguous. The CDR3 extends over 15 amino acids. The V gene lost 2 bases and the J gene lost 8 bases, with 15 bases spanning the gap. Germline lookup yields CDR1 MNHNS and CDR2 SASEGT. As DNA, the CDR3 is TGTGCCAGCAGTGAACGGGCGGCCCTCGGGGAAAAACTGTTTTTT. Its protein is CASSERAALGEKLFF.

This clonotype was seen many times. This chain uses TRBV6-5 with TRBJ1-5; D uncertain. Looked up from germline, CDR1 is MNHEY and CDR2 is SVGAGI. V was cut by 0 bases and J by 7 bases, with 7 bases left in between. The CDR3 has 13 residues. The CDR3 DNA reads TGTGCCAGCAGTTACTCGATATCCCAGCCCCAGCATTTT. Protein sequence: CASSYSISQPQHF.

Ten or more counts support this clonotype. The rearrangement uses TRBV5-5 and TRBJ2-7, with TRBD1 matching 7 bases. Germline V CDR1 and CDR2: SGHKS, YYEKEE (reference sequence). The CDR3 totals 15 residues. Unmatched junction bases numbered 10, after V lost 4 bases and J lost 3 bases. DNA for the CDR3: TGTGCCAGCAGCCCTCTACAGGGGCAGGACTACGAGCAGTACTTC. Translated, it gives CASSPLQGQDYEQYF.

The chain recombines TRBV4-3 with TRBJ1-2; maybe TRBD1 (5 bases). The CDR3 loop spans 16 amino acids. V dropped 0 bases and J dropped 8 bases, with 19 bases sitting between them. In germline, CDR1 is LGHNA, CDR2 YSLEER. CDR3 DNA: TGCGCCAGCAGCCAAGAACCCACAGGAAGGAATTCGGGCTACACCTTC. This translates into CASSQEPTGRNSGYTF.

This clonotype has ten or more counts. The chain is built from TRBV20-1 and TRBJ1-2, with D unresolved. V was clipped by 5 bases and J by 8 bases, with 18 bases between them. Germline assignment: CDR1 DFQATT and CDR2 SNEGSKA (reference sequence). CDR3 length equals 13 residues. CDR3 DNA: TGCAGTGCTTCTCGCGAGAGAGCGACCGGCTACACCTTC. The encoded protein is CSASRERATGYTF.

This clonotype came up many times. V is TRBV20-1 and J is TRBJ2-3; 9 bases are a match to TRBD1. Unmatched junction bases numbered 9, after V lost 6 bases and J lost 2 bases. The length of the CDR3 is 15 residues. Germline loops: CDR1 DFQATT, CDR2 SNEGSKA (reference sequence). CDR3 in amino acids: CSAVKDRGSTDTQYF. The CDR3 DNA is TGCAGTGCCGTTAAGGACAGGGGTTCCACAGATACGCAGTATTTT.

Ten or more counts support this clonotype. The rearrangement uses TRBV20-1 and TRBJ1-5; maybe TRBD1 (6 bases). The germline CDR1 and CDR2 sequences are DFQATT and SNEGSKA (reference sequence). V dropped 2 bases and J dropped 5 bases, with 16 bases sitting between them. CDR3 size: 15 residues. The DNA of the CDR3 is TGCAGTGCTAGACCCCTAGGGGGGTACGATCAGCCCCAGCATTTT. Translated: CSARPLGGYDQPQHF.

This clonotype has more than one count but fewer than ten. The missing conserved phenylalanine or tryptophan at the end of this CDR3 makes a read error likely. This chain's CDR3 is CASSQDQGYEQYN. Written as DNA, the CDR3 is TGCGCCAGCAGCCAAGATCAAGGCTACGAGCAGTACAAC. This chain links TRBV4-3 with TRBJ2-7; no reliable D call. Trimming stripped 0 bases from V and 3 bases from J, with 6 bases between. Germline CDR1 reads LGHNA; CDR2 reads YSLEER. The CDR3 is 13 residues long.

This clonotype was counted many times. The chain has TRBV9 and TRBJ2-1, with 10 bases fitting TRBD2. CDR3 length: 16 residues. The ends lost 3 bases at V and 5 bases at J; junction bases unmatched: 8. The germline V gene encodes CDR1 SGDLS and CDR2 YYNGEE. This CDR3 is CASSARLAGVNNEQFF. CDR3 sequence (DNA): TGTGCCAGCAGCGCCAGACTAGCGGGCGTCAACAATGAGCAGTTCTTC.

Ten or more counts support this clonotype. The genes are TRBV7-2 and TRBJ1-2, with D perhaps matching TRBD1 (6 bases). This CDR3 contains 13 residues. V was clipped by 5 bases and J by 5 bases, with 12 bases between them. CDR1 is SGHTA, CDR2 FQGNSA, per germline. The chain's CDR3 is CASSLGQMYGYTF. CDR3 in DNA: TGTGCCAGCAGCCTCGGACAGATGTATGGCTACACCTTC.

This clonotype was detected ten times or more. The chain has TRBV5-5 and TRBJ2-5; TRBD2 is a possible D gene (5 bases). Trimming took off 3 bases at V and 1 base at J, with 16 bases between the two ends. The CDR3 covers 16 residues. CDR1 is SGHKS, CDR2 YYEKEE, per germline (reference sequence). DNA of the CDR3: TGTGCCAGCAGCTGGAGAATGACTACCCTCCAAGAGACCCAGTACTTC. It encodes CASSWRMTTLQETQYF.

This clonotype was detected many times. The chain joins TRBV7-8 to TRBJ2-2; TRBD1 matches at 8 bases. Unmatched junction bases numbered 8, after V lost 5 bases and J lost 6 bases. Germline lookup yields CDR1 SGHVS and CDR2 FQNEAQ. The CDR3 spans 15 residues. The CDR3 loop reads CASSPGTGAAGELFF. CDR3 DNA: TGTGCCAGCAGCCCAGGGACAGGTGCGGCCGGGGAGCTGTTTTTT.

This clonotype has at least ten counts. The gene calls are TRBV7-3 and TRBJ2-7, with D possibly matching TRBD1 (6 bases). With 1 base removed from V and 7 bases from J, the gap between germline ends came to 17 bases. CDR3 length: 15 amino acids. Germline-derived CDR1 and CDR2 are SGHTA and FQGTGA. CDR3 loop: CASSLNAAGVGEQYF. CDR3 sequence (DNA): TGTGCCAGCAGCTTAAATGCCGCAGGGGTGGGTGAGCAGTACTTC.

This clonotype was detected ten times or more. The chain is built from TRBV10-3 and TRBJ1-5; D is perhaps TRBD1 (6 bases). This CDR3 spans 13 amino acids. Per the germline V gene, CDR1 is ENHRY and CDR2 is SYGVKD. V was cut by 7 bases and J by 3 bases, with 10 bases left in between. CDR3 nucleotide sequence: TGTGCCATCAACGGGGGCTACAATCAGCCCCAGCATTTT. It is translated as CAINGGYNQPQHF.